The 25 T cell receptor beta chains given below trace back to one sample, sequenced in a study of shared clonotypes between healthy human individuals. The table came from immunoSEQ multiplex PCR; TCRdb's copy has only in-frame clones and leaves some out. The sample lists 2 million to 2.5 million clones, more than 90% occurring once. The sample was naive CD4+ T cells sorted from blood. The subset denotes: CD45RA+ positively selected. The receptors come from a man aged 18 to 29 in good health.

The chain recombines TRBV19 with TRBJ2-7; 10 nucleotides agree with TRBD2. V shed 2 bases, J shed 6 bases, and the junction held 13 bases outside the gene matches. The CDR3 runs to 17 residues. Germline loops: CDR1 LNHDA, CDR2 SQIVND (reference sequence). CDR3 protein: CASSIKRPLAGVGEQYF. The CDR3 coding sequence is TGTGCCAGTAGTATAAAGCGCCCGCTAGCGGGAGTCGGCGAGCAGTACTTC.

Points on this clone: Germline is not matched at one junction end, which may reflect a read error. The rearrangement links TRBV29-1 to TRBJ1-2; perhaps TRBD1 as D (5 bases). The CDR3 is made up of 12 amino acids. Germline V gives CDR1 SQVTM, CDR2 ANQGSEA. CDR3 region: CSVTLGGVDMDF. The CDR3 nucleotides are TGCAGCGTTACCCTAGGAGGGGTTGACATGGACTTC.

The table lists this clone with a few counts. This chain joins TRBV6-5 and TRBJ1-6; unclear D gene. This CDR3 spans 13 amino acids. Trimming cost V 6 bases and J 11 bases, with 14 bases left between them. CDR1 and CDR2 from the germline V gene are MNHEY and SVGAGI. The CDR3 sequence: CASRPGAAAPLHF. The CDR3 bases are TGTGCCAGCAGGCCCGGTGCGGCGGCACCCCTCCACTTT.

The chain recombines TRBV5-4 with TRBJ2-3; D is unresolved. From germline, CDR1 is SGHNT and CDR2 YYREEE (reference sequence). Trimming took off 0 bases at V and 5 bases at J, with 13 bases between the two ends. This CDR3 contains 15 residues. The CDR3, as DNA: TGTGCCAGCAGCTTGGACGCCGCCTACTTAGATACGCAGTATTTT. Encoded protein: CASSLDAAYLDTQYF.

J is TRBJ1-1 and V is TRBV6-5; D uncertain. This CDR3 spans 11 amino acids. Trimming took 4 bases from V and 6 from J, leaving 6 bases between them. Germline CDR1 and CDR2: MNHEY and SVGAGI. This CDR3 reads CASSLTAEAFF. CDR3 in DNA: TGTGCCAGCAGTTTAACCGCTGAAGCTTTCTTT.

The chain couples TRBV5-1 to TRBJ2-3, with D uncertain. There are 13 residues in the CDR3. Trimming shortened V by 4 bases and J by 2 bases, and 8 bases separated the two germline ends. The germline V gene encodes CDR1 SGHRS and CDR2 YFSETQ. The CDR3 coding sequence is TGCGCCAGCAGCGGGTCTGACACAGATACGCAGTATTTT. Protein sequence: CASSGSDTDTQYF.

Concerning this clone itself: The same CDR3 arises from other DNA sequences in this sample as well. The rearrangement links TRBV7-3 to TRBJ1-1, with D perhaps matching TRBD1 (5 bases). The germline V gene has CDR1 SGHTA and CDR2 FQGTGA. The CDR3 is 14 amino acids. V was clipped by 5 bases and J by 1 base, with 11 bases between them. In DNA, the CDR3 is TGTGCCAGCAGCCGAGGGACGGGGAACACTGAAGCTTTCTTT. Residues: CASSRGTGNTEAFF. The full variable domain, rest sourced from reference TRBV7-3 and TRBJ1-1, is GAGVSQTPSNKVTEKGKYVELRCDPISGHTALYWYRQSLGQGPEFLIYFQGTGAADDSGLPNDRFFAVRPEGSVSTLKIQRTERGDSAVYLCASSRGTGNTEAFFGQGTRLTVV.

This chain's CDR3 is CASSGGLTGGNTYEQYF. CDR3 bases: TGTGCCAGCAGCGGGGGCTTGACGGGAGGGAATACCTACGAGCAGTACTTC. The chain recombines TRBV28 with TRBJ2-7, with 8 bases fitting TRBD2. This CDR3 has 17 residues. V shed 6 bases and J 2 bases; nucleotides not matched to a gene: 15. CDR1 and CDR2 (germline): MDHEN, SYDVKM. The full variable domain, in which reference TRBV28 and TRBJ2-7 provide the parts outside the CDR3, is DVKVTQSSRYLVKRTGEKVFLECVQDMDHENMFWYRQDPGLGLRLIYFSYDVKMKEKGDIPEGYSVSREKKERFSLILESASTNQTSMYLCASSGGLTGGNTYEQYFGPGTRLTVT.

The V call is TRBV20-1, the J call TRBJ2-5, with unresolved D. Per the germline V gene, CDR1 is DFQATT and CDR2 is SNEGSKA (reference sequence). The CDR3 loop spans 11 amino acids. CDR3 protein: CSRAAGGTQYF. CDR3 in DNA: TGCAGCCGGGCGGCTGGTGGGACCCAGTACTTC.

The V call is TRBV7-2, the J call TRBJ2-7; a weak D match, TRBD1 (6 bases). The V end was cut by 5 bases, the J end by 5 bases, with 13 bases between. The CDR3 loop spans 13 amino acids. Germline assignment: CDR1 SGHTA and CDR2 FQGNSA. DNA of the CDR3: TGTGCCAGCAGCGAACAGGGATTGCACGAGCAGTACTTC. Its protein is CASSEQGLHEQYF.

V gene TRBV4-1 combines with J gene TRBJ2-1; 10 bases fit TRBD2. Trimming cost V 0 bases and J 6 bases; bases outside gene matches: 14. Germline V gene data show CDR1 as MGHRA and CDR2 as YSYEKL. This CDR3 is 19 amino acids long. Here the CDR3 reads CASSQESSGSLSIVNEQFF. Written as DNA, the CDR3 is TGCGCCAGCAGCCAAGAGTCTAGCGGGAGTTTGTCGATCGTCAATGAGCAGTTCTTC.

The chain uses TRBV4-3 and TRBJ2-7; 7 bases are shared with TRBD2. The CDR3 has 17 amino acids. V dropped 0 bases and J dropped 0; count of bases not matched to a gene: 8. Germline V gene data show CDR1 as LGHNA and CDR2 as YSLEER. The CDR3 region is CASSQDFSPSGSYEQYF. CDR3 coding DNA: TGCGCCAGCAGCCAAGATTTTTCCCCTAGCGGCTCCTACGAGCAGTACTTC.

The chain carries TRBV6-4 and TRBJ1-6; no firm D call. Trimming took off 10 bases at V and 12 bases at J, with 16 bases between the two ends. Germline V CDR1 and CDR2: MRHNA, SNTAGT. This CDR3 has 12 amino acids. This CDR3 is CATAPQRGPLHF. DNA for the CDR3: TGTGCCACCGCACCCCAACGGGGACCCCTCCACTTT.

This rearrangement joins TRBV5-1 to TRBJ2-7; D may correspond to TRBD1 or TRBD2 (5 bases each). Trimming pared 6 bases from V and 6 bases from J, leaving 25 bases between. In germline, CDR1 is SGHRS, CDR2 YFSETQ. The CDR3 has 16 amino acids. CDR3: CASKKTGTTEQGEQYF. CDR3 nucleotide sequence: TGCGCCAGCAAAAAAACCGGGACGACAGAACAAGGCGAGCAGTACTTC.

This chain connects TRBV5-1 to TRBJ2-1; 12 nucleotides agree with TRBD2. Germline-derived CDR1 and CDR2 are SGHRS and YFSETQ. Trimming removed 7 bases from V and 9 bases from J; junction bases left unmatched: 11. This CDR3 has 15 amino acids. CDR3: CASEGTSGLLGEQFF. CDR3 coding DNA: TGCGCCAGCGAAGGGACTAGCGGGCTACTGGGTGAGCAGTTCTTC.

This chain links TRBV6-1 with TRBJ2-4; maybe TRBD2 (6 bases). This CDR3 has 17 amino acids. Trimming stripped 0 bases from V and 3 bases from J, with 15 bases between. CDR1 and CDR2 (germline): MNHNS, SASEGT. The CDR3: CASSEAKVGSGKNIQYF. CDR3 nucleotides: TGTGCCAGCAGTGAAGCGAAGGTCGGGAGTGGCAAAAACATTCAGTACTTC.

This clone was seen once. The rearrangement uses TRBV6-5 and TRBJ1-1, with D tentatively TRBD1 (5 bases). Germline loops: CDR1 MNHEY, CDR2 SVGAGI. CDR3 length equals 15 residues. The V end lost 4 bases, the J end lost 0 bases, and 12 bases lay between the germline ends. The DNA of the CDR3 is TGTGCCAGCAGTTTTTTGGGGGGTTTGAACACTGAAGCTTTCTTT. It translates to CASSFLGGLNTEAFF.

The chain has TRBV7-2 and TRBJ1-5; weak D call: TRBD1 (5 bases). V dropped 5 bases and J dropped 8 bases, with 19 bases sitting between them. CDR3 length: 15 residues. CDR1 SGHTA and CDR2 FQGNSA come from the germline V gene. CDR3 residues: CASSARQGRVEPQHF. CDR3 bases: TGTGCCAGCAGCGCGCGCCAGGGAAGGGTCGAGCCCCAGCATTTT.

This clone has just one count. This sequence joins TRBV6-6 and TRBJ1-1, with TRBD1 identical over 7 bases. The CDR3 contains 15 residues. Germline CDR1 and CDR2: MNHNY and SVGAGI (reference sequence). J lost 5 bases, V lost 6 bases, and 12 bases had no gene match. Here the CDR3 DNA reads TGTGCCAGCAGAGAGCCGGGACAGAGACGGACTGAAGCTTTCTTT. Amino acid sequence: CASREPGQRRTEAFF.

The V and J genes are TRBV5-1 and TRBJ2-5; D call uncertain. The V gene lost 1 base and the J gene lost 1 base, with 11 bases spanning the gap. Per the germline V gene, CDR1 is SGHRS and CDR2 is YFSETQ. This CDR3 is 15 amino acids long. The CDR3 sequence: CASSLQSRGQETQYF. CDR3 sequence (DNA): TGCGCCAGCAGCTTGCAAAGTCGTGGCCAAGAGACCCAGTACTTC. Filled out from reference TRBV5-1 and TRBJ2-5, the complete variable domain reads KAGVTQTPRYLIKTRGQQVTLSCSPISGHRSVSWYQQTPGQGLQFLFEYFSETQRNKGNFPGRFSGRQFSNSRSEMNVSTLELGDSALYLCASSLQSRGQETQYFGPGTRLLVL.

The gene calls are TRBV28 and TRBJ2-5; 7 bases agree with TRBD2. The V gene's germline CDR1 is MDHEN and CDR2 SYDVKM. The V segment lost 4 bases and the J segment 5 bases; nucleotides outside the gene matches: 7. The CDR3 loop spans 14 amino acids. The CDR3 region has the DNA TGTGCCAGCAGTTCAGCGGGATCGTTGGAGACCCAGTACTTC. Translated, it gives CASSSAGSLETQYF.

The gene calls are TRBV6-6 and TRBJ2-2, with a weak D call TRBD1 (6 bases). The CDR3 is 14 residues long. V was clipped by 6 bases and J by 6 bases, with 14 bases between them. Germline CDR1 is MNHNY and CDR2 is SVGAGI (reference sequence). The CDR3 DNA reads TGTGCCAGCAGATCTCTAACAGGGCCCGGGGAGCTGTTTTTT. Translating gives CASRSLTGPGELFF.

The chain couples TRBV5-1 to TRBJ2-3, with 13 bases identical to TRBD2. V trimming: 4 bases; J trimming: 5 bases; junction bases outside the gene matches: 22. The germline V gene has CDR1 SGHRS and CDR2 YFSETQ. The CDR3 runs 21 residues. CDR3 in amino acids: CASSNFGRATSGGPQEDTQYF. The CDR3 bases are TGCGCCAGCAGCAATTTTGGAAGGGCGACTAGCGGGGGGCCCCAGGAAGATACGCAGTATTTT.

The genes are TRBV29-1 and TRBJ1-1; D is unresolved. The V end lost 4 bases, the J end lost 0 bases, and 9 bases lay between the germline ends. The CDR3 totals 13 residues. Germline lookup yields CDR1 SQVTM and CDR2 ANQGSEA. The CDR3 coding sequence is TGCAGCGTTGTAATGTTAGTGAACACTGAAGCTTTCTTT. Amino acids: CSVVMLVNTEAFF. Variable domain in full (rest from reference TRBV29-1 and TRBJ1-1): SAVISQKPSRDICQRGTSLTIQCQVDSQVTMMFWYRQQPGQSLTLIATANQGSEATYESGFVIDKFPISRPNLTFSTLTVSNMSPEDSSIYLCSVVMLVNTEAFFGQGTRLTVV.

This chain links TRBV5-4 with TRBJ2-3; tentatively, D is TRBD2 (5 bases). Germline V gene sequence: CDR1 SGHNT, CDR2 YYREEE (reference sequence). With 4 bases removed from V and 0 bases from J, the gap between germline ends came to 12 bases. The CDR3 covers 15 residues. For the CDR3, the DNA is TGTGCCAGCAGCCAAGGACTTATGAGCACAGATACGCAGTATTTT. Amino acid sequence: CASSQGLMSTDTQYF.